The text below deals with one T cell receptor (beta chain). This clone has a single count. Its antigen is not yet known. Base qualities were left out, and no much larger clone turns up one base away. The data are from a study of blood T cell repertoires in COVID-19 (dated by TCRdb to 2019 to 2021). Looking at the study overall: Samples covering the acute and convalescent phases of COVID-19 were provided by collaborators in the United States, Italy and Spain. Nearly every sample came with metadata listing a de-identified subject ID, COVID-19 status, age in years and sex. Where available, HLA class I and class II types were obtained from metadata supplied by the sample provider rather than from assay-based typing. Samples came from the ongoing ImmuneRACE study (first 160 participants) plus 1,254 subjects from 6 global collaborators. The repertoires were released in a freely available public database intended as a resource for research on the immune response to SARS-CoV-2. The dataset comprised deeply sampled blood TCRbeta repertoires from subjects exposed to, actively infected with, or recovered from COVID-19. The prospective study material was composed of cDNA or gDNA derived from T cells, B-cell-depleted T cells, or PBMCs. General study outcomes and caveats: How much clinical and demographic metadata was included differed by source and by participant, and the metadata was provided uncurated.

For this chain, trimming is 5 bases at the V end and 0 bases at the J end, and the number of junction bases without a gene match is 15. The CDR3 numbers 18 residues from cysteine through phenylalanine. Only the CDR3 portion is preserved as DNA: 54 bases, with reading frame beginning at the first base. CDR1 is given as SEHNR and CDR2 as FQNEAQ, both from the germline V gene (reference sequence). TCRbeta CDR3 regions were amplified from genomic DNA by means of the immunoSEQ Assay, a bias-controlled multiplex PCR. The original pipeline was this. The number of nucleated cells in each sample was estimated by amplification of reference gene primers within the assay. Sequence reads were collapsed and filtered to measure the absolute abundance of every unique TCRbeta CDR3 rearrangement. Productive Simpson clonality was computed per sample as the square root of Simpson's diversity index over productive rearrangements. Not all clones reach the TCRdb copy of this immuneACCESS table, which keeps in-frame sequences only. Checked studies attribute under half of the gap to unresolved V genes and leave the rest unexplained. That table gives V, J and clone size, and the DNA gave D and trimming. Across this sample there are 160,000 or so clones, with 80% seen only once. The ten largest clones capture nearly 3.5% of the sample.

Enrolling through a virtual design, the prospective study's participants ranged in age from roughly 18 to 90 years and lived across roughly 23 United States geographic areas. In the prospective study, cohorts were assigned on the basis of participant-reported clinical history obtained from a screening survey and a study questionnaire. For ImmuneRACE Cohort 3, a participant was defined as recovered based on two consecutive negative NP/OP PCR tests, clearance by a healthcare professional, or resolution of symptoms. In the prospective study, mobile phlebotomists collected whole blood, serum and a nasopharyngeal or oropharyngeal swab from each participant. Prospective study participants could optionally give additional blood draws and questionnaires over an approximately two-month period. Blood samples from the prospective study were shipped frozen or at room temperature prior to DNA extraction.

Recombination connected TRBV7-9 to TRBJ1-1; 7 middle bases align to TRBD1. Sequencing was done on a sample of PBMCs or T cells enriched from blood (not recorded which). This clonotype originated in a woman aged 55-75 years who had recovered from COVID-19. CDR3 reads: CASSPRGTDPPMNTEAFF. The sequenced DNA: TGTGCCAGCAGCCCTAGAGGGACAGACCCTCCCATGAACACTGAAGCTTTCTTT.